The T cell receptor (beta chain) described here comes from a study of CXCR3-negative and CXCR3-positive naive CD8 T cells. In the study overall: Sequencing brought in about 135 million TRB reads altogether, and each library got about 1.5 +/- 0.3 million. Findings and limits, study-wide: High diversity, comparable across both naive subsets, contrasted with much lower diversity in memory CD8+ cells. CXCR3-positive naive cells had more hydrophobic TRB CDR3s than CXCR3-negative naive cells. Unlike memory cells, which differed, naive CXCR3-negative and CXCR3-positive cells had similar TRBV-TRBJ usage.

CDR1 and CDR2 (germline): KGHDR, SFDVKD. This CDR3 contains 15 residues. The authors prepared UMI-labeled TRB cDNA libraries by 5' RACE. TCRdb re-called the 5' RACE reads; every CDR3 protein appears as one record, without DNA. The table counts 100,000 to 150,000 distinct CDR3 sequences; nearly 0.5% lies in the top ten. Remarks on this clonotype: Its antigen is as yet unknown.

Sequenced material: naive CXCR3- CD8+ T cells from blood. Described subset: CD45RO-CCR7+CD27+CD95- naive CD8+ T cells lacking CXCR3 (TNR3-). The genes are TRBV24-1 and TRBJ2-5; TCRdb calls TRBD1, which cannot be checked without DNA. This TCR derives from a human donor in good health. Some clones in this sample may be carry-over from other donors' samples. The CDR3 loop reads CATSDLRGGGETQYF.